This TCR beta chain was recorded in a study of siplizumab effects on memory and regulatory T cells. With respect to this clone: The antigen is undetermined.

Repertoires were generated with immunoSEQ multiplex PCR, while TCRdb's copy carries only in-frame clones and drops some. Of around 100,000 clones listed, 75% to 95% are singletons. Germline CDR1 reads MNHNS; CDR2 reads SASEGT. Trimming removed 4 bases from V and 3 bases from J, with 13 bases in between. The CDR3 consists of 15 residues. Study-wide results and limits: Memory cells that were CD4+ and unstimulated gave rise to alloreactive sequences, which siplizumab significantly reduced.

The sample consisted of CD4+ T cells sorted from blood. The TCR was taken from a human donor in good health. The J gene is TRBJ1-5, the V gene TRBV6-1; tentative D call: TRBD1 (5 bases). The CDR3 here is CASSGAGYDNQPQHF. As DNA, the CDR3 is TGTGCCAGCAGTGGAGCAGGGTACGACAATCAGCCCCAGCATTTT.